This T cell receptor (beta chain) derives from a study of T-cell memory formation after mild COVID-19. Study-level background: The study found TCR clusters largely donor specific. Study outcomes and limitations: Mostly located in CM and EM were contracting CD4+ clones, with contracting CD8+ clones located in EMRA. Memory cells collected pre-infection included some clones that later responded, suggesting cross-reactive memory joined.

The CDR3 loop spans 13 amino acids. Germline V gene lookup returns CDR1 KGHDR and CDR2 SFDVKD. The V end was cut by 6 bases, the J end by 1 base, with 8 bases between. Using constant-segment primers, 5'RACE produced TCR alpha and TCR beta cDNA libraries carrying sample barcodes and UMIs. Using its own MiXCR run on the 5' RACE reads, TCRdb lists one record per CDR3 protein. The sample lists 300,000 to 400,000 distinct CDR3 sequences, more than 15% occurring once. In regard to this clonotype: Its antigen remains unknown.

This sequence joins TRBV24-1 and TRBJ1-1, with D tentatively TRBD1 (5 bases). The sequence came from a man between 18 and 35 years old who had mild COVID-19 (a few samples of this study predate the infection). Cell type and time point are not known. Sequencing input: PBMCs or a T cell subset sorted from them (not recorded which). CDR3 sequence (DNA): TGTGCCACCAGTTCAGGGTCGAACACTGAAGCTTTCTTT. Amino acids: CATSSGSNTEAFF.